This T cell receptor (beta chain) was sequenced for a study of graft-versus-host responses after intestinal transplantation. The overall study: Recipients got multivisceral, liver-intestinal, or isolated intestinal transplants. Recipients across the board were started on anti-thymocyte globulin induction, then kept on tacrolimus and steroids for two to three years. Findings and limits, study-wide: Recipient marrow harbored GvH clones, some of which surfaced first in ileum or blood.

V trimming: 0 bases; J trimming: 0 bases; junction bases outside the gene matches: 12. The V gene's germline CDR1 is MNHNS and CDR2 SASEGT. CDR3 length: 19 amino acids. This clone occurred once. Its antigen is not known. The protocol was immunoSEQ multiplex PCR, while the TCRdb copy is restricted to in-frame clones and leaves out a portion. The table has under 95,000 clones, roughly 80% seen once; the top ten hold 0.75% to 0.85%. V usage is TRBV6-1 and J usage is TRBJ2-5; 8 bases are a match to TRBD1. The sample was unstimulated CD4+ T cells sorted from spleen or lymph node cells, taken before intestinal transplant. The sequence was obtained from a human donor who received an intestinal transplant. The CDR3 DNA follows: TGTGCCAGCAGTGAAGCGCGAAAAAACAGGGGGTGGTACCAAGAGACCCAGTACTTC. This codes for CASSEARKNRGWYQETQYF.